Only a few counts were recorded for the clone carrying this T cell receptor (beta chain). Its matching antigen is unknown. These data belong to a study of beta chain features in type 1 diabetes. The V and J ends lost 6 bases and 5 bases respectively, with 11 bases between them. Germline V gene lookup returns CDR1 MNHEY and CDR2 SMNVEV (reference sequence). CDR3 length: 13 amino acids. The authors reverse transcribed all of the isolated RNA, so sequencing captured expressed TCRB transcripts. The protocol was immunoSEQ multiplex PCR, while the TCRdb copy is restricted to in-frame clones and leaves out a portion. The table shows about 620,000 clones, with around a sixth occurring only once. General observations from the study: Healthy donors had naive, central memory and Treg TCRB repertoires that appeared less similar than those seen among patients.

The sequenced sample was naive CD4+ T cells from blood. This TCR derives from a young man in good health. The rearrangement links TRBV27 to TRBJ2-1; perhaps TRBD1 as D (5 bases). The CDR3 protein is CASRKQGNNEQFF. The CDR3, as DNA: TGTGCCAGCAGAAAGCAGGGCAACAATGAGCAGTTCTTC.